Listed below are T cell receptor beta chains from one sample, sequenced in a study of T cell repertoires in cytomegalovirus infection. No antigen has been identified for these receptors. TCRdb recomputed calls from the reads with MiXCR, one row per CDR3 protein. The repertoire consists of 46,000 or so distinct CDR3 sequences, with approximately 20% occurring once and the leading ten covering roughly 18%. Input material: PBMCs, sequenced either directly or after in vitro stimulation (not recorded which). These receptor sequences come from a human donor in good health (CMV status not recorded). Some clones in this sample may be carry-over from other donors' samples. CDR3s include the opening cysteine and the closing phenylalanine or tryptophan. The order of the fields is CDR3 protein, J gene, V gene, D gene. The D gene is left open where the match is weak.

CDR3 protein: CASSPSGDYGYTF
J gene: TRBJ1-2
V gene: TRBV5-1
D gene: -

CDR3 protein: CASSLGGTGTQYF
J gene: TRBJ2-5
V gene: TRBV7-9
D gene: -

CDR3 protein: CAISESLQGNAGNTIYF
J gene: TRBJ1-3
V gene: TRBV10-3
D gene: -

CDR3 protein: CASSRLGRGTKNIQYF
J gene: TRBJ2-4
V gene: TRBV7-8
D gene: -

CDR3 protein: CASSIAGVRRNTIYF
J gene: TRBJ1-3
V gene: TRBV19
D gene: -

CDR3 protein: CASSYGGGWTEAFF
J gene: TRBJ1-1
V gene: TRBV6-6
D gene: -

CDR3 protein: CASSGRTGTNEKLFF
J gene: TRBJ1-4
V gene: TRBV6-1
D gene: TRBD1

CDR3 protein: CASSWLGSSGADTQYF
J gene: TRBJ2-3
V gene: TRBV7-2
D gene: -

CDR3 protein: CASSLTAASGNTIYF
J gene: TRBJ1-3
V gene: TRBV7-9
D gene: -

CDR3 protein: CASTRGGPNTEAFF
J gene: TRBJ1-1
V gene: TRBV27
D gene: -

CDR3 protein: CASSYLGPTGVHRAQHF
J gene: TRBJ1-5
V gene: TRBV6-6
D gene: TRBD1

CDR3 protein: CASSQEPMWRTDTQYF
J gene: TRBJ2-3
V gene: TRBV4-1
D gene: -

CDR3 protein: CASTQSVGRETQYF
J gene: TRBJ2-5
V gene: TRBV5-1
D gene: -

CDR3 protein: CASSQGLAGVRKETQYF
J gene: TRBJ2-5
V gene: TRBV4-1
D gene: TRBD2

CDR3 protein: CATSSGTGGAPDTEAFF
J gene: TRBJ1-1
V gene: TRBV15
D gene: TRBD1

CDR3 protein: CASSLAQSGYTEAFF
J gene: TRBJ1-1
V gene: TRBV5-1
D gene: -

CDR3 protein: CASGGKTQYF
J gene: TRBJ2-5
V gene: TRBV2
D gene: -

CDR3 protein: CASSLGGRVVETQYF
J gene: TRBJ2-5
V gene: TRBV11-2
D gene: -

CDR3 protein: CASRRELAKNIQYF
J gene: TRBJ2-4
V gene: TRBV2
D gene: -

CDR3 protein: CASSVSGGGYYEQYF
J gene: TRBJ2-7
V gene: TRBV6-1
D gene: TRBD2

CDR3 protein: CASSTYRGLAVGYTF
J gene: TRBJ1-2
V gene: TRBV6-5
D gene: TRBD1

CDR3 protein: CASSLRRRGTEAFF
J gene: TRBJ1-1
V gene: TRBV11-2
D gene: -